The clone carrying this T cell receptor (beta chain) was detected only a few times. Its cognate antigen is unknown. Trimming pared 5 bases from V and 9 bases from J, leaving 11 bases between. Germline V CDR1 and CDR2: GTSNPN, SVGIG (reference sequence). The CDR3 consists of 11 residues. This specimen belongs to a study of lymphopenia after photon versus proton radiotherapy. The study, taken as a whole, reports: Better survival with proton therapy was suggested as possible, not demonstrated. Proton therapy kept repertoires fairly stable, unlike photons, which gained effector/memory cells. After the lymphocyte nadir, photon-treated repertoires showed oligoclonal expansion, especially of CD8+ Temra cells. Post-nadir TCR diversity decline inversely tracked overall survival among those who died.

Clones were read by immunoSEQ multiplex PCR, and TCRdb kept only the in-frame ones, dropping some. The sample consists of around 150,000 clones, about 88% of them appearing once. This TCR was sampled from a man aged 45-60 years with gastric cancer. This chain links TRBV30 with TRBJ1-5; D ambiguous. Source: peripheral blood, taken from a patient treated with photon-based radiotherapy. CDR3 protein: CAWGKGRPQHF. CDR3 coding DNA: TGTGCCTGGGGTAAGGGCCGGCCCCAGCATTTT.